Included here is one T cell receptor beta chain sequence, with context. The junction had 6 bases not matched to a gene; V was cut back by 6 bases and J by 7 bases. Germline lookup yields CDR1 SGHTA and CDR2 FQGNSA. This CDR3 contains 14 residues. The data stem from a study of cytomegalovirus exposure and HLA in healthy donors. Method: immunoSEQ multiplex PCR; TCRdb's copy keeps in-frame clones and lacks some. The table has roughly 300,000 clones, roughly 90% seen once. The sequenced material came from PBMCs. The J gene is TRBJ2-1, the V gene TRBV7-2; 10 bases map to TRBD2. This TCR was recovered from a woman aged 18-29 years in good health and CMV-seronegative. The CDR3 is CASSGTSALNEQFF. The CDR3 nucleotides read TGTGCCAGCAGTGGGACTAGCGCGTTAAATGAGCAGTTCTTC.